One sample yielded the 19 T cell receptor beta chains listed below, sequenced in a study of vaccination and CD4 T cells after COVID-19. These receptors have no known antigen. Cultured CD4+ T cells had their DNA profiled by the Oncomine TCR Beta short-read assay. TCRdb reanalysed the PCR reads using MiXCR and keeps one entry per CDR3 protein. The table includes about 21,000 distinct CDR3 sequences, about 42% detected once. As to treatment: 10-day PBMC culture with coronavirus spike peptide pools or control peptides (ViraFEST assay). Sequenced here: CD4+ T cells from blood, cultured in vitro, sampled before SARS-CoV-2 vaccination. All receptors come from a human donor who received a COVID-19 vaccine.

The chain has TRBV12-3 or TRBV12-4 and TRBJ1-1; possibly TRBD1 for D (6 bases). The CDR3 length is 13 residues. The germline V and J ends were trimmed by 3 bases and 6 bases, with 11 bases remaining between them. The CDR3 DNA reads TGTGCCAGCAGTTTTTCGGGGGGCGCTGAAGCTTTCTTT. Translating it yields CASSFSGGAEAFF.

The CDR3 region is CASSPGPNYGYTF. For the CDR3, the DNA is TGTGCCAGCAGTCCCGGGCCTAACTATGGCTACACCTTC. This chain uses TRBV5-5 with TRBJ1-2, with D uncertain. Germline V gene sequence: CDR1 SGHKS, CDR2 YYEKEE (reference sequence). The CDR3 spans 13 residues. Deletions cut 5 bases from V and 0 bases from J, with 8 bases between. Together with reference TRBV5-5 and TRBJ1-2, the CDR3 gives the full variable domain: DAGVTQSPTHLIKTRGQQVTLRCSPISGHKSVSWYQQVLGQGPQFIFQYYEKEERGRGNFPDRFSARQFPNYSSELNVNALLLGDSALYLCASSPGPNYGYTFGSGTRLTVV.

This clonotype appeared a few times. This chain joins TRBV5-5 and TRBJ2-3, with no clear D. The CDR3 runs to 12 residues. Trimming stripped 0 bases from V and 3 bases from J, with 2 bases between. Germline V gives CDR1 SGHKS, CDR2 YYEKEE (reference sequence). This CDR3 reads CASSLETDTQYF. CDR3 nucleotides: TGTGCCAGCAGCTTGGAGACAGATACGCAGTATTTT.

A few counts support this clonotype. The chain recombines TRBV20-1 with TRBJ2-5; 12 nucleotides match TRBD2. CDR1 and CDR2 (germline): DFQATT, SNEGSKA (reference sequence). Unmatched junction bases numbered 15, after V lost 0 bases and J lost 7 bases. There are 18 residues in the CDR3. CDR3 sequence (DNA): TGCAGTGCTAGAGATCGCGCTAGCGGGGGGGCCCCCGCCGGGACCCAGTACTTC. As protein: CSARDRASGGAPAGTQYF.

This clonotype came up a few times. V and J are TRBV6-1 and TRBJ1-2; unclear D gene. Germline CDR1 and CDR2: MNHNS and SASEGT. Trimming removed 10 bases from V and 4 bases from J, with 10 bases in between. The CDR3 runs 11 residues. The CDR3 here is CATTGRYGYTF. The CDR3 DNA is TGTGCCACCACCGGTCGCTATGGCTACACCTTC.

The V call is TRBV24-1, the J call TRBJ2-7, with TRBD1 identical over 9 bases. Germline CDR1 KGHDR, CDR2 SFDVKD. This CDR3 is 12 amino acids long. Losses at the gene ends were 7 bases for V and 6 bases for J; bases not matched to a gene: 3. CDR3 in DNA: TGTGCCACCAGCGGGACAGGGACCGAGCAGTACTTC. Its protein is CATSGTGTEQYF.

This sequence joins TRBV2 and TRBJ1-1; D is unclear. Germline CDR1 and CDR2: SNHLY and FYNNEI. Trimming took off 6 bases at V and 0 bases at J, with 11 bases between the two ends. The CDR3 is made up of 14 amino acids. CDR3 amino acids: CASRFGAMNTEAFF. Here the CDR3 DNA reads TGTGCCAGCAGATTTGGAGCCATGAACACTGAAGCTTTCTTT.

The chain combines TRBV20-1 with TRBJ1-1; D possibly corresponds to TRBD1 (5 bases). Trimming pared 1 base from V and 3 bases from J, leaving 12 bases between. The CDR3 is made up of 14 amino acids. Germline assignment: CDR1 DFQATT and CDR2 SNEGSKA (reference sequence). The CDR3 nucleotides read TGCAGTGCTAGAGGGGACGGAATATACACTGAAGCTTTCTTT. Translation: CSARGDGIYTEAFF.

This clonotype occurred a few times. The chain is built from TRBV20-1 and TRBJ1-4; TRBD1 might be the D (5 bases). This CDR3 has 13 amino acids. Trimming removed 5 bases at V and 3 bases at J, with 10 bases between. Looked up from germline, CDR1 is DFQATT and CDR2 is SNEGSKA (reference sequence). CDR3 coding DNA: TGCAGTGCTGCTCAGGGTTCTAATGAAAAACTGTTTTTT. This gives the protein CSAAQGSNEKLFF.

By proportion, this clonotype is medium-sized (0.01 to 0.1%). This chain uses TRBV6-1 with TRBJ2-7, with D possibly matching TRBD1 (5 bases). The CDR3 spans 15 residues. Between the trimmed V and J ends, which lost 6 bases and 1 base, there was a span of 16 bases. The germline gives CDR1 MNHNS, CDR2 SASEGT. CDR3 amino acids: CASRRTTAPSYEQYF. The DNA of the CDR3 is TGTGCCAGCAGGAGGACGACAGCCCCATCCTACGAGCAGTACTTC.

The chain uses TRBV20-1 and TRBJ2-5; TRBD2 matches at 7 bases. The trim removed 3 bases at V and 7 bases at J, leaving 8 bases unmatched. CDR3 length equals 13 residues. Germline V gives CDR1 DFQATT, CDR2 SNEGSKA (reference sequence). In DNA, the CDR3 is TGCAGTGCTAGTATCGGACTAGTTGGGACCCAGTACTTC. This codes for CSASIGLVGTQYF.

The chain carries TRBV6-5 and TRBJ1-5; D might be TRBD1 (5 bases). Germline V gene lookup returns CDR1 MNHEY and CDR2 SVGAGI. The V end was cut by 1 base, the J end by 7 bases, with 26 bases between. This CDR3 is 19 amino acids long. CDR3 residues: CASSYYGGKAADQKQPQHF. The CDR3 nucleotides are TGTGCCAGCAGTTACTATGGGGGGAAGGCGGCGGACCAGAAGCAGCCCCAGCATTTT.

This clonotype was picked up a small number of times. The chain joins TRBV19 to TRBJ1-2; no firm D call. Germline V CDR1 and CDR2: LNHDA, SQIVND (reference sequence). Trimming left V 3 bases short and J 6 bases short, with 11 bases between. The CDR3 loop spans 13 amino acids. The CDR3 region has the DNA TGTGCCAGTAGTATGGCCGGGAGGGATGGCTACACCTTC. As protein: CASSMAGRDGYTF. The full variable domain, rest sourced from reference TRBV19 and TRBJ1-2, is DGGITQSPKYLFRKEGQNVTLSCEQNLNHDAMYWYRQDPGQGLRLIYYSQIVNDFQKGDIAEGYSVSREKKESFPLTVTSAQKNPTAFYLCASSMAGRDGYTFGSGTRLTVV.

CDR3 loop: CASSLDSGGLRPYQETQYF. The CDR3 bases are TGTGCCAGCAGCTTGGATAGCGGGGGCCTCCGACCGTACCAAGAGACCCAGTACTTC. The V gene is TRBV5-5, the J gene TRBJ2-5; TRBD2 aligns across 9 bases. The CDR3 is 19 amino acids. Trimming cost V 0 bases and J 0 bases; bases outside gene matches: 12. Germline CDR1 SGHKS, CDR2 YYEKEE (reference sequence).

This clonotype appeared once. The chain recombines TRBV10-2 with TRBJ2-7; the match to TRBD2 covers 11 bases. Germline CDR1 and CDR2: WSHSY and SAAADI. The V gene end was trimmed by 3 bases and the J gene end by 1 base; junction bases not matched to a gene: 2. The CDR3 is 15 amino acids. CDR3 DNA sequence: TGCGCCAGCAGTGATACTAGCGGGGGTTCCTACGAGCAGTACTTC. Residues: CASSDTSGGSYEQYF.

This clonotype was seen a handful of times. The V call is TRBV7-6, the J call TRBJ1-6; D uncertain. Germline CDR1 is SGHVS and CDR2 is FNYEAQ. With 2 bases removed from V and 8 bases from J, the gap between germline ends came to 7 bases. The CDR3 covers 13 residues. In DNA, the CDR3 is TGTGCCAGCAGCTTAAACGAGTATTCACCCCTCCACTTT. This gives the protein CASSLNEYSPLHF. The full variable domain, completed using reference TRBV7-6 and TRBJ1-6, is GAGVSQSPRYKVTKRGQDVALRCDPISGHVSLYWYRQALGQGPEFLTYFNYEAQQDKSGLPNDRFSAERPEGSISTLTIQRTEQRDSAMYRCASSLNEYSPLHFGNGTRLTVT.

The CDR3 spells CASSPATSGVSYNEQFF. CDR3 sequence (DNA): TGTGCCAGCAGTCCCGCGACTAGCGGGGTAAGCTACAATGAGCAGTTCTTC. This sequence joins TRBV6-1 and TRBJ2-1; 11 bases are a match to TRBD2. The V gene's germline CDR1 is MNHNS and CDR2 SASEGT. With 5 bases clipped from V and 3 bases from J, the junction kept 9 bases outside the gene matches. The CDR3 consists of 17 residues.

This chain joins TRBV20-1 and TRBJ2-6, with 9 bases matching TRBD1. Germline values: CDR1 DFQATT, CDR2 SNEGSKA (reference sequence). The CDR3 is 15 residues long. J was trimmed by 2 bases and V by 6 bases; bases with no gene match: 5. This CDR3 reads CSATDRGAGANVLTF. The DNA for the CDR3 is TGCAGTGCGACCGACAGGGGGGCTGGGGCCAACGTCCTGACTTTC.

This clonotype is a singleton in its sample. This sequence joins TRBV7-2 and TRBJ2-7; TRBD1 matches 7 bases. The CDR3 totals 15 residues. The junction had 5 bases not matched to a gene; V was cut back by 2 bases and J by 1 base. Germline CDR1 is SGHTA and CDR2 is FQGNSA. The DNA of the CDR3 is TGTGCCAGCAGCTTATCCGGCAGGGGGTCCTACGAGCAGTACTTC. Translating gives CASSLSGRGSYEQYF.